Presented here are 24 T cell receptor beta chains from one specimen sequenced in a study of shared clonotypes between healthy human individuals. Profiling relied on immunoSEQ multiplex PCR, and the TCRdb table lists in-frame clones only, not all of them. The sample includes some 2,100,000 clones, around 95% of them seen just once. The sequenced material came from naive CD4+ T cells sorted from blood. Subset indicated: CD45RA+ positively selected. Receptor source: a man in his late teens or twenties in good health.

This rearrangement joins TRBV6-1 to TRBJ2-5; TRBD2 aligns across 8 bases. The CDR3 has 17 residues. The germline V gene encodes CDR1 MNHNS and CDR2 SASEGT. The V and J ends lost 1 base and 2 bases, in that order; junction bases with no gene match: 9. CDR3 sequence reads: CASSEGWGLGGQETQYF. The CDR3 bases are TGTGCCAGCAGTGAAGGTTGGGGACTAGGAGGGCAAGAGACCCAGTACTTC.

This clone was seen only once. The sample has other DNA sequences that encode this CDR3 too. The chain combines TRBV10-3 with TRBJ2-2; D unresolved. There are 11 residues in the CDR3. Trimming took 10 bases from V and 3 from J, leaving 6 bases between them. Germline V gives CDR1 ENHRY, CDR2 SYGVKD. CDR3: CATRDTGELFF. The CDR3 bases are TGTGCCACCCGGGACACCGGGGAGCTGTTTTTT.

This chain connects TRBV4-1 to TRBJ2-7; possibly TRBD1 for D (6 bases). V was trimmed by 0 bases and J by 7 bases, leaving 13 bases between them. CDR1 and CDR2 from the germline V gene are MGHRA and YSYEKL. The length of the CDR3 is 14 residues. The CDR3: CASSQDTGRGEQYF. CDR3 DNA sequence: TGCGCCAGCAGCCAAGATACAGGGAGAGGTGAGCAGTACTTC.

This chain uses TRBV28 with TRBJ1-2, with no clear D. Germline V lookup: CDR1 MDHEN, CDR2 SYDVKM. V lost 3 bases and J lost 4, with 9 bases in between. The CDR3 totals 13 residues. The CDR3 region has the DNA TGTGCCAGCAGTTTCCTCCCGAGCTATGGCTACACCTTC. Encoded protein: CASSFLPSYGYTF.

The chain uses TRBV2 and TRBJ2-7, with unresolved D. The CDR3 runs 15 residues. Between the trimmed V and J ends, which lost 2 bases and 2 bases, there was a span of 13 bases. Germline V CDR1 and CDR2: SNHLY, FYNNEI. The CDR3 DNA sequence: TGTGCCAGCAGTGAATTCCTAAGCAAGCCCTACGAGCAGTACTTC. Protein: CASSEFLSKPYEQYF.

The CDR3 bases are TGTGCCAGCTCACCAGGGACAGGGACCTCTGGGGCCAACGTCCTGACTTTC. This sequence encodes CASSPGTGTSGANVLTF. The rearrangement links TRBV18 to TRBJ2-6, with TRBD1 identical over 9 bases. Unmatched junction bases numbered 2, after V lost 2 bases and J lost 0 bases. The length of the CDR3 is 17 residues. Per the germline V gene, CDR1 is KGHSH and CDR2 is LQKENI.

Regarding this clone: Additional DNA sequences in this sample encode the identical CDR3. The chain joins TRBV30 to TRBJ1-2, with 7 bases lining up with TRBD1. The CDR3 runs to 11 residues. Germline assignment: CDR1 GTSNPN and CDR2 SVGIG (reference sequence). V was clipped by 4 bases and J by 4 bases; unmatched bases: 0. The CDR3: CAWTGGYGYTF. CDR3 sequence (DNA): TGTGCCTGGACAGGGGGCTATGGCTACACCTTC.

CDR3 residues: CASSPLGPLLRKLFF. The DNA of the CDR3 is TGTGCCAGCAGCCCTCTAGGCCCGTTGTTAAGAAAACTGTTTTTT. The chain recombines TRBV5-5 with TRBJ1-4; D gene uncertain. Germline CDR1 SGHKS, CDR2 YYEKEE (reference sequence). This CDR3 is built from 15 residues. V lost 4 bases, J lost 10 bases, and 20 bases lay in between.

The CDR3 here is CASSSLGSGNYGYTF. The CDR3 nucleotides are TGTGCCAGCAGTTCCCTGGGGTCGGGAAACTATGGCTACACCTTC. The chain links TRBV28 to TRBJ1-2; D remains ambiguous. Germline V CDR1 and CDR2: MDHEN, SYDVKM. CDR3 length: 15 amino acids. V was cut by 4 bases and J by 2 bases, with 14 bases left in between.

The chain carries TRBV28 and TRBJ2-5; TRBD2 agrees at 8 bases. Germline V lookup: CDR1 MDHEN, CDR2 SYDVKM. J lost 7 bases, V lost 8 bases, and 18 bases had no gene match. This CDR3 region has 16 residues. The CDR3 DNA is TGTGCCAGCGGAACTCCGGGACTAGGGAGTTTTGGGACCCAGTACTTC. It yields the protein CASGTPGLGSFGTQYF.

J is TRBJ2-7 and V is TRBV6-1; possible D gene TRBD1, 6 bases. Trimming took 7 bases from V and 2 from J, leaving 12 bases between them. CDR1 and CDR2 (germline): MNHNS, SASEGT. CDR3 length equals 13 residues. The CDR3 DNA follows: TGTGCCAGCATTGCCAGGGGCACCTACGAGCAGTACTTC. It is translated as CASIARGTYEQYF.

CDR3 DNA sequence: TGTGCCAGCAGCTTGGACAGGGTGGACACTGAAGCTTTCTTT. Translating gives CASSLDRVDTEAFF. The chain recombines TRBV5-4 with TRBJ1-1; D possibly corresponds to TRBD1 (6 bases). V lost 0 bases and J lost 3, with 9 bases in between. CDR1 is SGHNT, CDR2 YYREEE, per germline (reference sequence). CDR3 size: 14 residues.

The chain carries TRBV5-1 and TRBJ1-2, with D tentatively TRBD1 (5 bases). The V gene's germline CDR1 is SGHRS and CDR2 YFSETQ. Trimming pared 0 bases from V and 6 bases from J, leaving 9 bases between. The CDR3 spans 13 residues. The CDR3 reads CASSLGQTNGYTF. CDR3 sequence (DNA): TGCGCCAGCAGCTTGGGACAGACTAATGGCTACACCTTC.

The rearrangement uses TRBV5-1 and TRBJ2-7, with a tentative D call TRBD2 (6 bases). Trimming removed 4 bases from V and 2 bases from J, with 13 bases in between. The CDR3 is 14 amino acids. Germline-derived CDR1 and CDR2 are SGHRS and YFSETQ. CDR3 sequence: CASSPTAGPYEQYF. Written as DNA, the CDR3 is TGCGCCAGCAGCCCCACGGCGGGGCCCTACGAGCAGTACTTC.

The gene calls are TRBV7-2 and TRBJ1-5; D gene unclear. V was pared by 1 base and J by 9 bases, with 13 bases between. Looked up from germline, CDR1 is SGHTA and CDR2 is FQGNSA. The length of the CDR3 is 14 residues. The CDR3 reads CASSLGEGLGPQHF. CDR3 DNA: TGTGCCAGCAGCTTAGGGGAGGGCCTAGGGCCCCAGCATTTT.

The chain couples TRBV19 to TRBJ1-4, with D possibly TRBD1 on 5 matching bases. Trimming pared 7 bases from V and 4 bases from J, leaving 16 bases between. CDR1 and CDR2 (germline): LNHDA, SQIVND (reference sequence). This CDR3 region has 15 residues. The CDR3 DNA sequence: TGTGCCAGTACCTCCGGTGGGGGGAGTAATGAAAAACTGTTTTTT. Translation gives CASTSGGGSNEKLFF.

This rearrangement joins TRBV30 to TRBJ1-3, with 7 bases aligning to TRBD1. Trimming at V came to 1 base and at J to 4 bases, leaving 4 bases not matched to a gene. Germline V gene sequence: CDR1 GTSNPN, CDR2 SVGIG (reference sequence). The CDR3 is made up of 14 amino acids. The CDR3 here is CAWSGNRGGNTIYF. The CDR3, as DNA: TGTGCCTGGAGTGGTAACAGGGGAGGAAACACCATATATTTT.

This clone occurred once. V is TRBV7-2 and J is TRBJ2-3; TRBD2 aligns across 8 bases. V was pared by 6 bases and J by 0 bases, with 5 bases of the junction left unmatched. Germline loops: CDR1 SGHTA, CDR2 FQGNSA. The CDR3 sequence is 15 residues long. For the CDR3, the DNA is TGTGCCAGCAGACAGCGCGGGAGGAGCACAGATACGCAGTATTTT. This encodes CASRQRGRSTDTQYF. Looking up the rest from reference TRBV7-2 and TRBJ2-3 gives the full variable domain: GAGVSQSPSNKVTEKGKDVELRCDPISGHTALYWYRQSLGQGLEFLIYFQGNSAPDKSGLPSDRFSAERTGGSVSTLTIQRTQQEDSAVYLCASRQRGRSTDTQYFGPGTRLTVL.

This sequence joins TRBV11-2 and TRBJ1-2, with TRBD1 matching 7 bases. CDR3 length: 15 residues. V dropped 4 bases and J dropped 6; count of bases not matched to a gene: 11. The germline V gene encodes CDR1 SGHAT and CDR2 FQNNGV. The CDR3 sequence: CASSSTGPRGHGYTF. CDR3 nucleotide sequence: TGTGCCAGCAGCTCGACAGGGCCTAGGGGGCATGGCTACACCTTC.

The rearrangement uses TRBV19 and TRBJ1-1; perhaps TRBD1 as D (6 bases). CDR3 length equals 14 residues. Trimming pared 2 bases from V and 11 bases from J, leaving 18 bases between. Germline CDR1 LNHDA, CDR2 SQIVND (reference sequence). CDR3 sequence (DNA): TGTGCCAGTAGTATAACCCTCGCAGGGGAGGGGGCTTTCTTT. It encodes CASSITLAGEGAFF.

CDR3 protein: CASSYGVIYNSPLHF. The CDR3 coding sequence is TGTGCCAGCAGTTACGGGGTAATCTATAATTCACCCCTCCACTTT. The rearrangement joins TRBV6-6 to TRBJ1-6; D gene uncertain. The V end lost 2 bases, the J end lost 3 bases, and 8 bases lay between the germline ends. CDR3 length equals 15 residues. Looked up from germline, CDR1 is MNHNY and CDR2 is SVGAGI (reference sequence).

The V gene is TRBV2, the J gene TRBJ2-5; 12 bases map to TRBD2. Germline CDR1 and CDR2: SNHLY and FYNNEI. Trimming removed 1 base from V and 5 bases from J; junction bases left unmatched: 5. This CDR3 is built from 16 residues. CDR3 protein: CASSEEKLAGGETQYF. As DNA, the CDR3 is TGTGCCAGCAGTGAAGAAAAGCTAGCGGGAGGGGAGACCCAGTACTTC.

On this clone: Other DNA sequences within the sample encode an identical CDR3. The chain has TRBV6-1 and TRBJ1-5; no clear D. CDR1 is MNHNS, CDR2 SASEGT, per germline. CDR3 length: 12 residues. With 6 bases removed from V and 0 bases from J, the gap between germline ends came to 3 bases. CDR3 coding DNA: TGTGCCAGCAGGGGTAGCAATCAGCCCCAGCATTTT. Amino acids: CASRGSNQPQHF.

The chain links TRBV6-1 to TRBJ2-4, with 9 bases matching TRBD1. With 7 bases clipped from V and 5 bases from J, the junction kept 9 bases outside the gene matches. Germline CDR1 reads MNHNS; CDR2 reads SASEGT. The CDR3 loop spans 15 amino acids. CDR3 nucleotide sequence: TGTGCCAGCAAAATACCGGGACAGGGCCAAAACATTCAGTACTTC. Protein sequence: CASKIPGQGQNIQYF.